The present T cell receptor (beta chain) was sequenced within a study of blood T cell repertoires in COVID-19. About the study: COVID-19 samples collected from the United States, Italy and Spain covered acute and convalescent phases. The cDNA or gDNA used as material had been derived from T cells, B-cell-depleted T cells, or PBMCs.

In germline, CDR1 is GTSNPN, CDR2 SVGIG (reference sequence). V dropped 5 bases and J dropped 3 bases, with 12 bases sitting between them. The CDR3 runs 13 residues. Original analysis: Reference gene primer amplification in the assay estimated nucleated cell counts. TCRdb's copy holds only in-frame clones and misses some; the assay was immunoSEQ multiplex PCR. V and J calls and clone size are given by that table; D and trimming were obtained from the DNA. This table holds approximately 360,000 clones, roughly nine tenths found once. This sequence joins TRBV30 and TRBJ2-3; D is ambiguous. The receptor comes from a man aged 40-49 years with acute or convalescent COVID-19. Sequencing was performed on peripheral blood. The CDR3 is CAWENPGTDTQYF. CDR3 sequence (DNA): TGTGCCTGGGAAAACCCCGGGACAGATACGCAGTATTTT.